Shown below are 13 T cell receptor beta chains from a single sample sequenced in a study of blood T cell repertoires in COVID-19. Repertoires were generated with immunoSEQ multiplex PCR, while TCRdb's copy carries only in-frame clones and drops some. The sample contains 250,000 to 300,000 clones, more than 75% of which appear only once. The sequencing sample was made of PBMCs or T cells enriched from blood (not recorded which). The receptors stem from a woman between 55 and 75 years old in a cohort exposed to, infected with or recovered from COVID-19 (not recorded which).

The V call is TRBV28, the J call TRBJ1-5; D unresolved. Between the trimmed V and J ends, which lost 4 bases and 1 base, there was a span of 8 bases. CDR3 length: 14 residues. CDR1 MDHEN and CDR2 SYDVKM come from the germline V gene. For the CDR3, the DNA is TGTGCCAGCAGTTCAGCAGGAAGCAATCAGCCCCAGCATTTT. Translating gives CASSSAGSNQPQHF.

This clone showed up just a few times. This chain links TRBV19 with TRBJ1-5; D not resolved. The CDR3 is made up of 13 amino acids. The V gene's germline CDR1 is LNHDA and CDR2 SQIVND (reference sequence). V gave up 3 bases and J gave up 4 bases, with 7 bases separating them. The CDR3 nucleotides read TGTGCCAGTAGTATTAGAGAGAATCAGCCCCAGCATTTT. Its translation: CASSIRENQPQHF.

J is TRBJ2-7 and V is TRBV30, with 11 positions matching TRBD1. Germline CDR1 and CDR2: GTSNPN and SVGIG (reference sequence). This CDR3 has 15 amino acids. J lost 0 bases, V lost 1 base, and 2 bases had no gene match. CDR3 bases: TGTGCCTGGAGTGCCGGGACAGGGGGCTCCTACGAGCAGTACTTC. Protein: CAWSAGTGGSYEQYF.

The J gene is TRBJ2-2, the V gene TRBV29-1; 7 bases match TRBD1. CDR1 is SQVTM and CDR2 is ANQGSEA in the germline V gene. Trimming at V came to 7 bases and at J to 1 base, leaving 6 bases not matched to a gene. This CDR3 comprises 14 residues. CDR3 region: CSASGQLNTGELFF. In nucleotides, the CDR3 is TGCAGCGCATCGGGACAGTTGAACACCGGGGAGCTGTTTTTT.

The rearrangement links TRBV10-1 to TRBJ2-3, with 7 bases matching TRBD2. Per the germline V gene, CDR1 is WNHNN and CDR2 is SYGVQD (reference sequence). The CDR3 extends over 14 amino acids. V lost 4 bases, J lost 2 bases, and 3 bases stayed unmatched. This CDR3 is CASSGSGSTDTQYF. CDR3 nucleotide sequence: TGCGCCAGCAGTGGTAGCGGGTCCACAGATACGCAGTATTTT.

This clone was counted a single time. The chain combines TRBV10-3 with TRBJ2-7, with TRBD2 matching over 12 bases. V lost 3 bases and J lost 4; bases outside the gene matches: 4. The germline V gene encodes CDR1 ENHRY and CDR2 SYGVKD. This CDR3 comprises 15 residues. The CDR3 sequence is CAISEGLAGPYEQYF. The CDR3, as DNA: TGTGCCATCAGTGAAGGACTAGCGGGACCTTACGAGCAGTACTTC.

Note on this clone: Other DNA sequences from this sample encode an identical CDR3 as well. The chain carries TRBV30 and TRBJ1-1; D is ambiguous. V was cut by 3 bases and J by 8 bases, with 10 bases left in between. The CDR3 extends over 11 amino acids. The germline V gene has CDR1 GTSNPN and CDR2 SVGIG (reference sequence). CDR3 amino acids: CAWSPTREAFF. The CDR3 region has the DNA TGTGCCTGGAGCCCTACCCGGGAAGCTTTCTTT.

The gene calls are TRBV7-8 and TRBJ2-7; D perhaps matches TRBD2 (5 bases). The CDR3 extends over 17 amino acids. V gave up 0 bases and J gave up 4 bases, with 19 bases separating them. The germline V gene has CDR1 SGHVS and CDR2 FQNEAQ. The DNA of the CDR3 is TGTGCCAGCAGCTTAGCGGAGATAGTGCTTCGGGAATACGAGCAGTACTTC. This encodes CASSLAEIVLREYEQYF.

The rearrangement uses TRBV29-1 and TRBJ2-3, with 11 bases matching TRBD2. The CDR3 length is 15 residues. The trim removed 4 bases at V and 3 bases at J, leaving 6 bases unmatched. CDR1 and CDR2 (germline): SQVTM, ANQGSEA. CDR3 amino acids: CSVVLAGGTTDTQYF. Written as DNA, the CDR3 is TGCAGCGTTGTTCTAGCGGGAGGTACTACAGATACGCAGTATTTT.

The chain is built from TRBV18 and TRBJ1-2; D may be TRBD1 (5 bases). Germline assignment: CDR1 KGHSH and CDR2 LQKENI. Trimming left V 4 bases short and J 2 bases short, with 14 bases between. This CDR3 comprises 15 residues. DNA of the CDR3: TGTGCCAGCTCACATCCTTGGGGGGTAAACTATGGCTACACCTTC. Protein product: CASSHPWGVNYGYTF. The variable domain in full, with the rest retrieved from reference TRBV18 and TRBJ1-2, is NAGVMQNPRHLVRRRGQEARLRCSPMKGHSHVYWYRQLPEEGLKFMVYLQKENIIDESGMPKERFSAEFPKEGPSILRIQQVVRGDSAAYFCASSHPWGVNYGYTFGSGTRLTVV.

V and J are TRBV6-5 and TRBJ2-1, with 14 bases aligning to TRBD2. The CDR3 loop spans 16 amino acids. Germline CDR1 and CDR2: MNHEY and SVGAGI. V was clipped by 2 bases and J by 9 bases; unmatched bases: 6. The CDR3 DNA sequence: TGTGCCAGCAGTTACGCCGGGACTAGCGGGAGTGGTGAGCAGTTCTTC. It is translated as CASSYAGTSGSGEQFF.

The chain links TRBV5-4 to TRBJ1-2; 7 bases align to TRBD1. With V trimmed by 5 bases and J by 4 bases, 11 bases remained unmatched. The CDR3 sequence is 15 residues long. From germline, CDR1 is SGHNT and CDR2 YYREEE (reference sequence). This CDR3 reads CASRAATGLPYGYTF. Written as DNA, the CDR3 is TGTGCCAGCAGGGCGGCGACAGGGCTTCCCTATGGCTACACCTTC.

The gene calls are TRBV28 and TRBJ2-3; TRBD1 matches at 7 bases. The CDR3 consists of 16 residues. Germline CDR1 reads MDHEN; CDR2 reads SYDVKM. V was clipped by 5 bases and J by 3 bases; unmatched bases: 11. The CDR3 reads CASSLRGQQVTDTQYF. The CDR3 coding sequence is TGTGCCAGCAGTCTCAGGGGACAGCAAGTGACAGATACGCAGTATTTT.